This TCR beta chain originates from a study of CD8+ T cells in alopecia areata. cDNA reverse transcribed from extracted RNA served as the sequencing template. The table came from immunoSEQ multiplex PCR; TCRdb's copy has only in-frame clones and leaves some out. Among about 200,000 clones listed, 50% to 60% were seen once. Described treatment: oral pan-JAK inhibitor, 5-10 mg twice daily. CDR3 length: 16 amino acids. Germline V lookup: CDR1 SGDLS, CDR2 YYNGEE. Germline trimming cut 0 bases from V and 1 base from J; bases unmatched to any gene: 4. The specimen comprised CD4+ T cells sorted from blood, sampled at week 4, from a patient treated with tofacitinib. The clonotype comes from a human donor with alopecia areata. The V call is TRBV9, the J call TRBJ2-3, with 8 bases identical to TRBD1. The CDR3 spells CASSVGDRGGTDTQYF. In nucleotides, the CDR3 is TGTGCCAGCAGCGTAGGAGACAGGGGAGGCACAGATACGCAGTATTTT.